The 14 T cell receptor beta chains reported below all come from one sample, sequenced in a study of OX40 agonist ivuxolimab in advanced cancers. The library was generated by the immunoSEQ multiplex PCR assay. TCRdb's version of the immuneACCESS table is confined to in-frame rearrangements and falls short of the full clone set. An unresolved V gene accounts for under half of the shortfall where checked; the remainder is of unknown origin. A total of roughly 80,000 clones appear in this sample, about nine tenths of them only once. About 0.75% of the sample comes from the top ten. This specimen was CD4+ or CD8+ T cells sorted from blood, taken in a trial of the OX40 agonist ivuxolimab. The receptor source for this set is an adult with an advanced solid tumor such as melanoma, head and neck, liver or kidney cancer.

This clone was counted once. The V and J genes are TRBV11-2 and TRBJ1-1; D remains unclear. CDR1 and CDR2 from the germline V gene are SGHAT and FQNNGV. The CDR3 loop spans 13 amino acids. Between the trimmed V and J ends, which lost 6 bases and 3 bases, there was a span of 11 bases. The chain's CDR3 is CASSSAGYTEAFF. The CDR3 nucleotides read TGTGCCAGCAGTTCTGCAGGATACACTGAAGCTTTCTTT.

This clone was observed once. This rearrangement joins TRBV25-1 to TRBJ2-7; 9 bases agree with TRBD1. After removal of 4 bases from V and 6 bases from J, the junction contained 10 bases not matched to a gene. The germline V gene encodes CDR1 MGHDK and CDR2 SYGVNS. The CDR3 has 15 amino acids. The chain's CDR3 is CASSGRDRAEFEQYF. As DNA, the CDR3 is TGTGCCAGCAGTGGCCGGGACAGGGCTGAGTTCGAGCAGTACTTC.

V is TRBV14 and J is TRBJ1-5; TRBD1 aligns across 7 bases. The V gene end was trimmed by 5 bases and the J gene end by 0 bases; junction bases not matched to a gene: 16. This CDR3 has 19 amino acids. The germline V gene has CDR1 SGHDN and CDR2 FVKESK. As DNA, the CDR3 is TGTGCCAGCAGCTCTCCCCCGGGACAGAGGTTTTATAGCAATCAGCCCCAGCATTTT. Amino acid sequence: CASSSPPGQRFYSNQPQHF.

The CDR3 sequence is CASITTGNTEAFF. In DNA form, the CDR3 reads TGTGCCAGCATTACCACAGGGAACACTGAAGCTTTCTTT. The J gene is TRBJ1-1, the V gene TRBV6-5; perhaps TRBD1 as D (5 bases). This CDR3 has 13 amino acids. Trimming stripped 7 bases from V and 1 base from J, with 10 bases between. Germline CDR1 is MNHEY and CDR2 is SVGAGI.

The chain couples TRBV7-9 to TRBJ2-3; maybe TRBD2 (5 bases). The CDR3 consists of 15 residues. Trimming stripped 2 bases from V and 1 base from J, with 10 bases between. Per germline, CDR1 SEHNR and CDR2 FQNEAQ (reference sequence). The CDR3 coding sequence is TGTGCCAGCAGCTTAAGTATTAGCGGCACAGATACGCAGTATTTT. Translation gives CASSLSISGTDTQYF.

This clone has a single count. V gene TRBV19 combines with J gene TRBJ2-7; D possibly matches TRBD1 or TRBD2 (5 bases each). Between the trimmed V and J ends, which lost 6 bases and 8 bases, there was a span of 20 bases. The germline gives CDR1 LNHDA, CDR2 SQIVND (reference sequence). The CDR3 covers 14 residues. DNA of the CDR3: TGTGCCAGTAGCGACGGGACCACCCGGCATAAGCAGTACTTC. This translates into CASSDGTTRHKQYF.

This rearrangement joins TRBV4-2 to TRBJ2-2; D remains ambiguous. Per germline, CDR1 LGHNA and CDR2 YNFKEQ. The CDR3 is 15 residues long. V lost 0 bases and J 7 bases, leaving 12 bases between the germline ends. The CDR3 protein is CASSQDESTFGELFF. CDR3 bases: TGTGCCAGCAGCCAAGATGAGAGCACCTTCGGGGAGCTGTTTTTT.

The chain uses TRBV9 and TRBJ2-7, with D possibly TRBD2 on 5 matching bases. V lost 3 bases and J 6 bases, leaving 13 bases between the germline ends. Germline loops: CDR1 SGDLS, CDR2 YYNGEE. This CDR3 has 13 amino acids. In DNA, the CDR3 is TGTGCCAGCAGCGAGTCCTCGGGGTCCGAGCAGTACTTC. Protein: CASSESSGSEQYF.

V is TRBV6-5 and J is TRBJ1-1; no clear D. The CDR3 runs to 13 residues. Germline CDR1 MNHEY, CDR2 SVGAGI. The V end was cut by 6 bases, the J end by 7 bases, with 15 bases between. The CDR3 coding sequence is TGTGCCAGCAGCCCTAGGGCAAGCAGTGAAGCTTTCTTT. This codes for CASSPRASSEAFF.

The chain has TRBV28 and TRBJ2-7; D gene ambiguous. Per germline, CDR1 MDHEN and CDR2 SYDVKM. With 6 bases removed from V and 4 bases from J, the gap between germline ends came to 4 bases. CDR3 length: 10 residues. The CDR3 sequence is CASRKYEQYF. The CDR3 DNA reads as TGTGCCAGCAGGAAGTACGAGCAGTACTTC.

This sequence joins TRBV18 and TRBJ2-3; D may be TRBD1 or TRBD2 (6 bases each). Trimming left V 0 bases short and J 2 bases short, with 12 bases between. This CDR3 is 16 amino acids long. Looked up from germline, CDR1 is KGHSH and CDR2 is LQKENI. CDR3 nucleotide sequence: TGTGCCAGCTCACCACCGGGGGGCCACCACACAGATACGCAGTATTTT. Residues: CASSPPGGHHTDTQYF.

The rearrangement links TRBV9 to TRBJ2-1; 7 nucleotides align to TRBD1. The trim removed 4 bases at V and 9 bases at J, leaving 13 bases unmatched. Germline CDR1 SGDLS, CDR2 YYNGEE. The CDR3 has 15 amino acids. The DNA for the CDR3 is TGTGCCAGCAGCCCCAGTGGGACAGCGTCCGGTGAGCAGTTCTTC. It encodes CASSPSGTASGEQFF.

The J gene is TRBJ2-7, the V gene TRBV6-1; 7 positions match TRBD2. CDR1 is MNHNS and CDR2 is SASEGT in the germline V gene. The trim removed 7 bases at V and 3 bases at J, leaving 6 bases unmatched. This CDR3 comprises 13 residues. CDR3 sequence reads: CASKREVSYEQYF. The CDR3 nucleotides read TGTGCCAGCAAACGGGAGGTGAGCTACGAGCAGTACTTC.

The chain links TRBV28 to TRBJ2-7; 9 bases agree with TRBD2. CDR3 length equals 16 residues. With 2 bases clipped from V and 6 bases from J, the junction kept 11 bases outside the gene matches. Looked up from germline, CDR1 is MDHEN and CDR2 is SYDVKM. The CDR3 sequence: CASSLIQREVSGEQYF. The CDR3 coding sequence is TGTGCCAGCAGTTTAATCCAGCGGGAGGTCTCCGGCGAGCAGTACTTC.